Sequencing of this TCR beta chain was carried out in a study of read filtering for tumor transcriptome and immune sequencing. The library was built from about 0.4 ug RNA with molecular barcoded adaptors for alpha/delta and beta/gamma chains. One entry per CDR3 protein results from TCRdb running MiXCR on the reads. The data contain roughly 130,000 distinct CDR3 sequences, 10% to 15% of them singletons. This clonotype was recorded at least ten times. Its antigen remains unidentified. Germline loops: CDR1 DFQATT, CDR2 SNEGSKA (reference sequence). CDR3 length: 13 residues. V dropped 3 bases and J dropped 7 bases, with 12 bases sitting between them. Study observations and caveats: Sorted CD138-negative bone marrow cells were not purified T cells.

The V and J genes are TRBV20-1 and TRBJ1-4, with D unclear. The material sequenced was a population of CD138-negative cells sorted from bone marrow. This TCR derives from a donor at least 40 years old with multiple myeloma. The CDR3 bases are TGCAGTGCTAGGGAAGAGAGGAGTGAAAAACTGTTTTTT. Its protein product is CSAREERSEKLFF.